The 27 T cell receptor beta chains reported below all come from one sample, sequenced in a study of post-analysis software for immune sequencing data. Their cognate antigens are unknown. Unique molecular identifiers were present in the TCR beta cDNA libraries. In TCRdb, the PCR reads were re-called with MiXCR into one record per CDR3 protein. This table holds hundreds of thousands of distinct CDR3 sequences, roughly 30% found once. Study-wide findings and caveats: Five TRBV segments, including TRBV5-6, TRBV5-1 and TRBV20-1, were more frequent in patients than controls.

Sequencing input: blood. Receptor source: a girl under 18 with multiple sclerosis.

This clonotype has more than one count but fewer than ten. The chain recombines TRBV27 with TRBJ2-4; D ambiguous. The CDR3 sequence is 13 residues long. The V end was cut by 3 bases, the J end by 0 bases, with 3 bases between. CDR1 and CDR2 from the germline V gene are MNHEY and SMNVEV (reference sequence). This CDR3 is CASSLVAKNIQYF. DNA of the CDR3: TGTGCCAGCAGTTTGGTAGCCAAAAACATTCAGTACTTC.

This clonotype was found many times. Germline is not matched at one junction end, which may reflect a read error. V usage is TRBV7-9 and J usage is TRBJ2-7; D not certain. Germline V gene sequence: CDR1 SEHNR, CDR2 FQNEAQ (reference sequence). This CDR3 contains 11 residues. DNA for the CDR3: TGTGCCAGCAGCCCCTCCCACGAGCAGTACTTC. It specifies CASSPSHEQYF.

V and J are TRBV14 and TRBJ2-7; 8 nucleotides align to TRBD2. J lost 4 bases, V lost 4 bases, and 12 bases had no gene match. This CDR3 comprises 16 residues. Per the germline V gene, CDR1 is SGHDN and CDR2 is FVKESK. The CDR3: CASSPLAGLGQYEQYF. In DNA form, the CDR3 reads TGTGCCAGCAGCCCCCTCGCGGGACTAGGTCAGTACGAGCAGTACTTC.

This clonotype came up many times. V and J are TRBV4-1 and TRBJ2-5, with D unresolved. Germline loops: CDR1 MGHRA, CDR2 YSYEKL. With 4 bases removed from V and 2 bases from J, the gap between germline ends came to 11 bases. The CDR3 totals 14 residues. CDR3 coding DNA: TGCGCCAGCAGCCGTCTTAACGAACAAGAGACCCAGTACTTC. This encodes CASSRLNEQETQYF.

This clonotype was counted between two and nine times. The V call is TRBV3-1, the J call TRBJ2-7; weak D call: TRBD2 (5 bases). Trimming left V 5 bases short and J 0 bases short, with 14 bases between. The CDR3 loop spans 15 amino acids. Germline CDR1 reads LGHDT; CDR2 reads YNNKEL (reference sequence). This CDR3 is CASSTWTGSSYEQYF. The CDR3 coding sequence is TGTGCCAGCAGCACTTGGACGGGGAGCTCCTACGAGCAGTACTTC.

This clonotype turned up a few times. The chain combines TRBV5-1 with TRBJ1-2; D is ambiguous. V gave up 5 bases and J gave up 6 bases, with 11 bases separating them. The CDR3 runs to 12 residues. Germline V gene data show CDR1 as SGHRS and CDR2 as YFSETQ. The CDR3 reads CASREGIDGYTF. Here the CDR3 DNA reads TGCGCCAGCAGGGAGGGTATCGATGGCTACACCTTC.

The genes are TRBV20-1 and TRBJ1-2; D gene ambiguous. Germline V gene sequence: CDR1 DFQATT, CDR2 SNEGSKA (reference sequence). The CDR3 runs to 13 residues. The CDR3 DNA reads as TGCAGCCGGTCTGAAGGGCTTTCTTCGGGCTACACCTTC. Translating gives CSRSEGLSSGYTF.

This clonotype was detected many times. The chain joins TRBV29-1 to TRBJ2-1, with unresolved D. Per the germline V gene, CDR1 is SQVTM and CDR2 is ANQGSEA. Trimming left V 1 base short and J 1 base short, with 11 bases between. The CDR3 runs to 15 residues. CDR3 in amino acids: CSVEGNPDSYNEQFF. The CDR3 bases are TGCAGCGTTGAAGGAAATCCGGATTCCTACAATGAGCAGTTCTTC.

The chain is built from TRBV27 and TRBJ2-7, with TRBD1 matching 10 bases. The V gene end was trimmed by 2 bases and the J gene end by 2 bases; junction bases not matched to a gene: 6. The germline gives CDR1 MNHEY, CDR2 SMNVEV (reference sequence). This CDR3 has 16 residues. CDR3 DNA sequence: TGTGCCAGCAGTTTAGAGGGACAGGGGAACACCTACGAGCAGTACTTC. This translates into CASSLEGQGNTYEQYF.

This clonotype has at least ten counts. The chain joins TRBV29-1 to TRBJ2-3; D perhaps matches TRBD1 (6 bases). This CDR3 has 10 amino acids. The germline gives CDR1 SQVTM, CDR2 ANQGSEA. The V gene lost 6 bases and the J gene lost 11 bases, with 12 bases spanning the gap. CDR3 protein: CSVDRTQQYF. In DNA form, the CDR3 reads TGCAGCGTCGACAGGACTCAGCAGTATTTT.

The V and J genes are TRBV2 and TRBJ1-1, with 9 positions matching TRBD1. Per germline, CDR1 SNHLY and CDR2 FYNNEI. The CDR3 consists of 15 residues. J lost 4 bases, V lost 6 bases, and 9 bases had no gene match. CDR3 bases: TGTGCCAGCAGCCAGACAGGGGGACTGGGCACTGAAGCTTTCTTT. The encoded protein is CASSQTGGLGTEAFF.

The chain recombines TRBV9 with TRBJ2-5, with D hard to call. The CDR3 totals 14 residues. Germline values: CDR1 SGDLS, CDR2 YYNGEE. The V end was cut by 4 bases, the J end by 11 bases, with 21 bases between. The CDR3 loop is CASSPDISRREQYF. The CDR3 coding sequence is TGTGCCAGCAGCCCAGACATCTCTCGTCGAGAGCAGTACTTC.

This clonotype has only a few counts. The chain links TRBV7-9 to TRBJ1-2; D possibly corresponds to TRBD1 (5 bases). CDR3 length: 15 amino acids. Per germline, CDR1 SEHNR and CDR2 FQNEAQ (reference sequence). Trimming took off 4 bases at V and 8 bases at J, with 20 bases between the two ends. The CDR3 DNA follows: TGTGCCAGCAGCTCAGGGTTTGACAGACCCGTGGGCTACACCTTC. Translated: CASSSGFDRPVGYTF.

This clonotype was seen more than once but under ten times. The chain employs TRBV20-1 and TRBJ2-6; D not certain. CDR1 DFQATT and CDR2 SNEGSKA come from the germline V gene (reference sequence). The CDR3 contains 15 residues. Trimming pared 0 bases from V and 4 bases from J, leaving 10 bases between. This CDR3 reads CSAREGARGANVLTF. The CDR3 coding sequence is TGCAGTGCTAGAGAAGGCGCCAGGGGGGCCAACGTCCTGACTTTC.

The table lists this clonotype with a few counts. The V gene is TRBV12-3 or TRBV12-4, the J gene TRBJ1-2; 9 bases align to TRBD1. After removal of 3 bases from V and 1 base from J, the junction contained 3 bases not matched to a gene. The CDR3 has 15 residues. CDR3 nucleotide sequence: TGTGCCAGCAGTTTGAGGACAGGGGTTAACTATGGCTACACCTTC. It codes for CASSLRTGVNYGYTF.

The sample holds a few counts of this clonotype. V and J are TRBV28 and TRBJ2-1; 7 positions agree with TRBD2. There are 16 residues in the CDR3. Germline V gene lookup returns CDR1 MDHEN and CDR2 SYDVKM. The V and J ends lost 5 bases and 7 bases, in that order; junction bases with no gene match: 14. CDR3 loop: CASSPSLANGGNEQFF. The DNA of the CDR3 is TGTGCCAGCAGTCCTTCACTAGCGAACGGAGGGAATGAGCAGTTCTTC.

This clonotype was counted a few times. The V call is TRBV5-1, the J call TRBJ2-5; 13 bases agree with TRBD2. This CDR3 has 18 amino acids. J gave up 0 bases and V 5 bases, and 10 bases lay outside the gene matches. The germline V gene has CDR1 SGHRS and CDR2 YFSETQ. The CDR3 loop is CASSRGLAGAIDQETQYF. CDR3 in DNA: TGCGCCAGCAGTCGCGGACTAGCGGGGGCGATCGACCAAGAGACCCAGTACTTC.

The chain uses TRBV20-1 and TRBJ2-3; D is unclear. This CDR3 contains 13 residues. V was pared by 3 bases and J by 6 bases, with 13 bases between. CDR1 is DFQATT, CDR2 SNEGSKA, per germline (reference sequence). The DNA for the CDR3 is TGCAGTGCTAGGGGTAGCCGCGGCGATACGCAGTATTTT. This encodes CSARGSRGDTQYF.

The chain combines TRBV5-1 with TRBJ2-1, with 7 bases aligning to TRBD2. CDR3 length: 17 residues. The J segment lost 9 bases and the V segment lost 2 bases, leaving 17 bases of the junction unmatched. Germline CDR1 and CDR2: SGHRS and YFSETQ. The CDR3 protein is CASSFRTQRGPWVEQFF. Written as DNA, the CDR3 is TGCGCCAGCAGCTTCCGAACCCAGCGGGGCCCCTGGGTTGAGCAGTTCTTC.

The chain combines TRBV7-9 with TRBJ2-1, with a possible D match to TRBD2 (6 bases). The CDR3 contains 13 residues. V shed 11 bases and J shed 4 bases, with 15 bases lying between them. Germline V gene sequence: CDR1 SEHNR, CDR2 FQNEAQ (reference sequence). CDR3 nucleotides: TGTGCCGACTGCCCCGGGAGTTACAATGAGCAGTTCTTC. This encodes CADCPGSYNEQFF. The variable domain in full, with the rest retrieved from reference TRBV7-9 and TRBJ2-1, is DTGVSQNPRHKITKRGQNVTFRCDPISEHNRLYWYRQTLGQGPEFLTYFQNEAQLEKSRLLSDRFSAERPKGSFSTLEIQRTEQGDSAMYLCADCPGSYNEQFFGPGTRLTVL.

This chain connects TRBV24-1 to TRBJ1-4; 8 positions agree with TRBD1. Germline trimming cut 3 bases from V and 8 bases from J; bases unmatched to any gene: 10. The CDR3 sequence is 16 residues long. CDR1 KGHDR and CDR2 SFDVKD come from the germline V gene. This CDR3 is CATSDRTGGQEEKLFF. The CDR3, as DNA: TGTGCCACCAGTGATCGCACAGGGGGGCAAGAAGAAAAACTGTTTTTT.

The CDR3 region is CASSSSGRAPNHEQFF. DNA of the CDR3: TGTGCCAGCAGCTCTAGCGGGAGGGCCCCTAATCATGAGCAGTTCTTC. The chain uses TRBV13 and TRBJ2-1; TRBD2 matches at 12 bases. Germline CDR1 PRHDT, CDR2 FYEKMQ (reference sequence). The ends lost 4 bases at V and 8 bases at J; junction bases unmatched: 9. The CDR3 runs to 16 residues.

The V call is TRBV20-1, the J call TRBJ2-7; possible D gene TRBD1, 7 bases. The CDR3 has 14 residues. Germline V gene lookup returns CDR1 DFQATT and CDR2 SNEGSKA (reference sequence). V lost 0 bases to trimming and J lost 6 bases, with 15 bases between them. This CDR3 is CSAREEGAAGEQYF. The CDR3 nucleotides read TGCAGTGCTAGAGAGGAGGGGGCGGCGGGCGAGCAGTACTTC.

This chain joins TRBV6-2 or TRBV6-3 and TRBJ2-1, with D tentatively TRBD1 (5 bases). V gave up 4 bases and J gave up 7 bases, with 11 bases separating them. CDR1 is MNHEY, CDR2 SVGEGT, per germline. The length of the CDR3 is 13 residues. CDR3 bases: TGTGCCAGCAGTTCTGCAGGGTGGAATGAGCAGTTCTTC. Translating it yields CASSSAGWNEQFF.

The chain combines TRBV7-9 with TRBJ2-5, with 9 positions matching TRBD1. The DNA end is a closer match to TRBJ2-7, so the J assignment may be wrong. CDR3 size: 16 residues. Looked up from germline, CDR1 is SEHNR and CDR2 is FQNEAQ (reference sequence). CDR3 sequence (DNA): TGTGCCAGCAGCTTGAGACACGACAGGGGGTGCTACGAGCAGTACTTC. It translates to CASSLRHDRGCYEQYF.

The chain links TRBV7-2 to TRBJ2-1, with TRBD2 matching over 8 bases. J was trimmed by 2 bases and V by 6 bases; bases with no gene match: 12. Germline loops: CDR1 SGHTA, CDR2 FQGNSA. The CDR3 is made up of 17 amino acids. The CDR3 spells CASSQPQGGGPYNEQFF. As DNA, the CDR3 is TGTGCCAGCAGTCAACCTCAGGGCGGGGGGCCCTACAATGAGCAGTTCTTC.

The genes are TRBV19 and TRBJ2-3, with 7 bases matching TRBD1. V shed 4 bases, J shed 2 bases, and the junction held 9 bases outside the gene matches. Germline V gene sequence: CDR1 LNHDA, CDR2 SQIVND (reference sequence). The CDR3 extends over 16 amino acids. The CDR3 reads CASSKARDSYTDTQYF. Written as DNA, the CDR3 is TGTGCCAGTAGTAAGGCCCGGGACAGCTACACAGATACGCAGTATTTT.